This T cell receptor beta chain was captured in a study of cytomegalovirus exposure and HLA in healthy donors. Study background: From around 180 million T cells, an earlier analysis saw approximately 110 million unique TCR beta sequences.

The PCR was carried out with 60 Vbeta primers and 13 Jbeta primers. Libraries were prepared by immunoSEQ multiplex PCR; TCRdb keeps only in-frame clonotypes and omits some of them. Of under 200,000 clones in the sample, approximately 84% were seen once. The CDR3 consists of 16 residues. Trimming pared 2 bases from V and 7 bases from J, leaving 20 bases between. The germline gives CDR1 SGHVS, CDR2 FQNEAQ. This receptor was obtained from a man aged 50 or older in good health and CMV-seronegative. The chain employs TRBV7-8 and TRBJ2-5; TRBD2 is a possible D gene (7 bases). Sequencing was carried out using PBMCs. CDR3 sequence: CASSLTGGGTHWTQYF. The CDR3 region has the DNA TGTGCCAGCAGCTTAACGGGCGGGGGCACTCATTGGACCCAGTACTTC.